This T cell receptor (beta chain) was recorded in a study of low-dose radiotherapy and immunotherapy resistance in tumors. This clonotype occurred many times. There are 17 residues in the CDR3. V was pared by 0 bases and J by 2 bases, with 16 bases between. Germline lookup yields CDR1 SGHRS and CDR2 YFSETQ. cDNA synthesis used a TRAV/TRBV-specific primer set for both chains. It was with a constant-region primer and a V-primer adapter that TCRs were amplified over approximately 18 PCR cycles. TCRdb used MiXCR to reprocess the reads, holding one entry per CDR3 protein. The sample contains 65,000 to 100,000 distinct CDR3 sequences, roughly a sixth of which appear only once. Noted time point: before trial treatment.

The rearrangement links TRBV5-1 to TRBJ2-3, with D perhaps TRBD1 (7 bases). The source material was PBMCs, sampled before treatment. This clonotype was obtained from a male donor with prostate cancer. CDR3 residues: CASSLVRGTDITDTQYF. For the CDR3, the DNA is TGCGCCAGCAGCTTGGTTCGGGGGACAGACATCACAGATACGCAGTATTTT.